The rows below give T cell receptor beta chains drawn from one sample of a study of T cell responses to AZD1222 COVID-19 vaccine. The repertoire was sequenced with immunoSEQ multiplex PCR; TCRdb's copy has only in-frame clones and lacks some. The data show 150,000 to 200,000 clones, 85% to 95% seen once. This specimen consisted of peripheral blood, obtained 28 days after the second dose of the MenACWY control vaccine. These receptors all come from an adult who received the MenACWY meningococcal vaccine as a control. The CDR3 runs from the conserved cysteine through the conserved F or W.

v_call,j_call,cdr3_aa
TRBV7-2,TRBJ2-3,CASSWGGPDTQYF
TRBV11-3,TRBJ1-1,CASRSADELTEAFF
TRBV11-1,TRBJ2-5,CASSFGLADQETQYF
TRBV9,TRBJ2-1,CASSDLAGGPVEQFF
TRBV6-1,TRBJ2-1,CASSEAGGQSLQFF
TRBV7-3,TRBJ1-1,CASSLHGMNTEAFF
TRBV7-2,TRBJ2-1,CASSLAGGAYNEQFF
TRBV6-5,TRBJ2-2,CASRPGTANTGELFF
TRBV9,TRBJ1-2,CASSPDRGAFSGYTF
TRBV7-8,TRBJ1-1,CASSFPGLSNTEAFF
TRBV6-2/TRBV6-3,TRBJ1-5,CASSQGNQPQHF
TRBV4-2,TRBJ2-7,CASSRGQGNYEQYF
TRBV3-1/TRBV3-2,TRBJ1-6,CASSRDRANSPLHF
TRBV3-1/TRBV3-2,TRBJ1-6,CASSRPRDSPLHF
TRBV4-1,TRBJ2-7,CASSSTGTEQYF
TRBV18,TRBJ2-5,CASSPGNQETQYF
TRBV28,TRBJ2-2,CASSLGTDTGELFF
TRBV5-1,TRBJ2-2,CASSLPETTGELFF
TRBV7-2,TRBJ2-5,CASSRGGTETQYF
TRBV18,TRBJ1-2,CASSSSSTGGPSYGYTF
TRBV19,TRBJ2-2,CASSTRGMGTGELFF
TRBV19,TRBJ1-2,CASSMDGDNYGYTF
TRBV14,TRBJ2-1,CASSPWGGNNEQFF
TRBV9,TRBJ2-7,CASSGREGSYEQYF
TRBV7-6,TRBJ1-3,CASSSGQKSGNTIYF
TRBV10-1,TRBJ1-2,CASTNCSLGQCVYGYTF
TRBV10-3,TRBJ2-3,CAISEVGTGATDTQYF
TRBV6-5,TRBJ1-2,CASRQLYGYTF
TRBV7-8,TRBJ1-4,CASSFLQQGIREKLFF
TRBV2,TRBJ2-7,CASNLDSSYEQYF
TRBV20-1,TRBJ1-3,CSASVAVLNTIYF
TRBV5-1,TRBJ1-2,CASSLAGRPEGGYTF
TRBV24-1,TRBJ2-1,CATSVIPRGLQFF
TRBV11-2,TRBJ2-3,CASSLGPPRTDTQYF
TRBV9,TRBJ2-4,CASSGQAGEVNIQYF
TRBV29-1,TRBJ1-4,CSVEDPGAREKLFF
TRBV7-9,TRBJ2-7,CASSLVLAELYEQYF
TRBV7-6,TRBJ1-1,CASSLAPLGKGTEAFF
TRBV28,TRBJ2-7,CASITSGQGAREQYF
TRBV19,TRBJ2-1,CASKIEANEQFF
TRBV19,TRBJ2-5,CASSIIVRETQYF
TRBV12-5,TRBJ2-3,CASGFQLDRRTDTQYF
TRBV5-6,TRBJ2-1,CASSWGLAGDNEQFF
TRBV27,TRBJ1-2,CASKPLGQGFSYYGYTF
TRBV19,TRBJ1-2,CASSGQGVGGYTF
TRBV9,TRBJ2-1,CASSPTGTSNEQFF
TRBV6-5,TRBJ1-2,CASRDRGLWGYTF
TRBV18,TRBJ1-1,CASGENTEAFF
TRBV11-3,TRBJ1-4,CASSPHRSNEKLFF
TRBV6-5,TRBJ1-6,CASSRWTGGNSPLHF
TRBV6-5,TRBJ1-5,CASNFWTGNQPQHF
TRBV6-6,TRBJ1-2,CASSKDRDYGYTF
TRBV24-1,TRBJ2-4,CATSDPQGHGKNIQYF
TRBV19,TRBJ1-6,CASSINNSPLHF
TRBV5-5,TRBJ1-3,CASSLEGYSGNTIYF